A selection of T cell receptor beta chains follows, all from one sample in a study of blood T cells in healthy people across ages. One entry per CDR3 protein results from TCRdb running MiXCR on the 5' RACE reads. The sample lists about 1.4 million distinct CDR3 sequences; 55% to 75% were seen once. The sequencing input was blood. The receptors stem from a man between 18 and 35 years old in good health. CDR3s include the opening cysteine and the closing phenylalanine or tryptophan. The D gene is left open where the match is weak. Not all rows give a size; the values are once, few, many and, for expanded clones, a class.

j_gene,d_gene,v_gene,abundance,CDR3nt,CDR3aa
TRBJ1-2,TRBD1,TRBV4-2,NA,TGTGCCAGCAGCCAAGAACACCAAGGCAGGGGGGCTGGCTACACCTTC,CASSQEHQGRGAGYTF
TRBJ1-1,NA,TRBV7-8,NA,TGTGCCAGCAACCCTGGGTGGGGGCCAAAGCAGAACACTGAAGCTTTCTTT,CASNPGWGPKQNTEAFF
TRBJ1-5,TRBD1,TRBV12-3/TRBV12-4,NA,TGTGCCAGCAGTTTTAACAGGGGTGGGCAGCCCCAGCATTTT,CASSFNRGGQPQHF
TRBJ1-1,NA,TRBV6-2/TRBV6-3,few,TGTGCCAGCAGTTTCGGGACCACTGAAGCTTTCTTT,CASSFGTTEAFF
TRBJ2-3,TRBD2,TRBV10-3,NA,TGTGCCATCAGTGAGGACGGCCAGAGCGGGGGGGCCGGAGATACGCAGTATTTT,CAISEDGQSGGAGDTQYF
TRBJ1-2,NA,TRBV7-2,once,TGTGCCAGCAGCTCCTTGGGAGGGGCTAGAGGCTACACCTTC,CASSSLGGARGYTF
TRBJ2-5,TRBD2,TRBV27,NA,TGTGCCAGTCGCGGGGGGCCGGATGAGCAGTACTTC,CASRGGPDEQYF
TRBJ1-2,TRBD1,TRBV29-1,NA,TGCAGCGTTGAAGGGCAAGGGGGCGATGGCTACACCTTC,CSVEGQGGDGYTF
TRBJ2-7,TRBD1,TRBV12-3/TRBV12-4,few,TGTGCCAGCAGCCACGGGACAGGGGTCTACGAGCAGTACTTC,CASSHGTGVYEQYF
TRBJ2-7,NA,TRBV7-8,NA,TGTGCCAGCAGCTTTGGTACGAGGGGTCGAGGCGAGCAGTACTTC,CASSFGTRGRGEQYF
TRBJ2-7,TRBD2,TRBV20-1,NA,TGCAGTGCAACGACCGAAGGGACTAGCGGGAGGCCCCACGAGCAGTACTTC,CSATTEGTSGRPHEQYF
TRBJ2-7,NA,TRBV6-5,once,TGTGCCAGCAGTTTAAGCCGGGACACCACCTACGAGCAGTACTTC,CASSLSRDTTYEQYF
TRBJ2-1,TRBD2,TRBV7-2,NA,TGTGCCAGCAGCTTAGTAGTAGCGGGGGGCACTATTCACGATGAGCAGTTCTTC,CASSLVVAGGTIHDEQFF
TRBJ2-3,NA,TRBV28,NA,TGTGCCAGCAGTTTCGCTACTAGGATTATCTGGGGAGATACGCAGTATTTT,CASSFATRIIWGDTQYF
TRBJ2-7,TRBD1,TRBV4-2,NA,TGTGCCAGCAGCCCGACGGGACAGGGGAGAGGTGAGCAGTACTTC,CASSPTGQGRGEQYF
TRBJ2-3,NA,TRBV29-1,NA,TGCAGTCACCGGAACAGGATTTTCACAGATACGCAGTATTTT,CSHRNRIFTDTQYF
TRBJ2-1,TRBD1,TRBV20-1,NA,TGCAGTGCAAGACGGACAGGGTCTCTTAATGAGCAGTTCTTC,CSARRTGSLNEQFF
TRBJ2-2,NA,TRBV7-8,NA,TGTGCCAGCAGCGCATCGATCACCGGGGAGCTGTTTTTT,CASSASITGELFF
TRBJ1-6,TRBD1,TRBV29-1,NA,TGCAGTATCCAACAGGGGGGGAATTCACCCCTCCACTTT,CSIQQGGNSPLHF
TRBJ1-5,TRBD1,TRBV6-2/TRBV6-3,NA,TGTGCCAGCACCGGACAGGGTGGCGGTCAGCCCCAGCATTTT,CASTGQGGGQPQHF
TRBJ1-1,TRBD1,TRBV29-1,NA,TGCAGCGGGGCAGGGGGTAGGGGGAACACTGAAGCTTTCTTT,CSGAGGRGNTEAFF
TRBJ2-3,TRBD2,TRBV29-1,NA,TGCAGCGTTGAAAATCCCCTAGCGGGGGACACAGATACGCAGTATTTT,CSVENPLAGDTDTQYF
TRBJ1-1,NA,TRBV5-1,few,TGCGCCAGCAGTTTATTGGCCCCGGGGAACACTGAAGCTTTCTTT,CASSLLAPGNTEAFF
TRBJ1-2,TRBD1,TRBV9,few,TGTGCCAGCAGCTCTCGTCCAGGGGGTTACTATGGCTACACCTTC,CASSSRPGGYYGYTF